A single T cell receptor (beta chain) is shown here with its context. Antigen: not known. The sample belongs to a study of T cell responses to AZD1222 COVID-19 vaccine. Study observations and caveats: Baseline testing showed seropositivity in only six AZD1222 recipients. Most donors were white British and more were female, and clonal diversity was possibly underestimated. Increases in Spike-specific TCR breadth and depth were seen after two AZD1222 doses.

Per germline, CDR1 LNHDA and CDR2 SQIVND (reference sequence). The CDR3 has 13 residues. V was trimmed by 10 bases and J by 7 bases, leaving 19 bases between them. The data were produced by immunoSEQ multiplex PCR, yet TCRdb's version contains in-frame clones alone and is incomplete. The sample shows 75,000 to 90,000 clones, 75% to 90% of them seen only once. Investigators merged groups given second doses at roughly 4 or roughly 12 weeks. The TCR originated in an adult who received the AZD1222 COVID-19 vaccine. The chain is built from TRBV19 and TRBJ1-2; maybe TRBD1 (6 bases). The sequences come from peripheral blood, collected 28 days after the second AZD1222 dose. The CDR3 is CATATRGAVGYTF. CDR3 in DNA: TGTGCCACCGCGACCAGGGGAGCAGTTGGCTACACCTTC.